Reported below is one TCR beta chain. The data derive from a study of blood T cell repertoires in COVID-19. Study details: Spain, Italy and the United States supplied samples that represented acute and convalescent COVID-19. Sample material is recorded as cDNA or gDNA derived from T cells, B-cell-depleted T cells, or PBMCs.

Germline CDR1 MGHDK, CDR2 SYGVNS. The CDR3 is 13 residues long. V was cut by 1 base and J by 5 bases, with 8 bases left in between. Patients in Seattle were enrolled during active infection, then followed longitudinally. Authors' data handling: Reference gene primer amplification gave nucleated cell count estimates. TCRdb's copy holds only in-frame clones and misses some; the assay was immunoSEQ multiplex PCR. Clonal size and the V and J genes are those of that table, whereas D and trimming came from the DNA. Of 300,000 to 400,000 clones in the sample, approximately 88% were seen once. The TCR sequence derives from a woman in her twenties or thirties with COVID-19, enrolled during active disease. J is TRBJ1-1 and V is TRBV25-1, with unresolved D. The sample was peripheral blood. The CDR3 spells CASSEFTRTEAFF. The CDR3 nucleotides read TGTGCCAGCAGTGAATTTACCAGGACTGAAGCTTTCTTT.